These 2 T cell receptor beta chains originate from one sample sequenced in a study of identifying expanded T cells in peripheral blood. Some clones are missing from TCRdb's copy, which holds only in-frame ones; the method was immunoSEQ multiplex PCR. The sample carries some 120,000 clones, approximately 80% recorded once. What was sequenced was blood. Receptor source: a person between 18 and 75 years old in good health.

The gene calls are TRBV5-8 and TRBJ2-7, with D tentatively TRBD2 (5 bases). V dropped 4 bases and J dropped 6 bases, with 20 bases sitting between them. The germline CDR1 and CDR2 sequences are SGHTS and YDEGEE. The CDR3 length is 15 residues. CDR3 nucleotides: TGTGCCAGCAGCAAAAGCTGGAGGAGAGGAGGCGAGCAGTACTTC. Protein product: CASSKSWRRGGEQYF.

The chain joins TRBV5-4 to TRBJ1-6; D remains unclear. CDR1 is SGHNT and CDR2 is YYREEE in the germline V gene (reference sequence). V lost 3 bases to trimming and J lost 14 bases, with 15 bases between them. The CDR3 loop spans 13 amino acids. The CDR3 coding sequence is TGTGCCAGCAGCTACGCCGCGGGAGATACCCTCCACTTT. Residues: CASSYAAGDTLHF.